A selection of T cell receptor beta chains follows, all from one sample in a study of human T cells and chemical hapten exposure. TCRdb re-analysed the RACE reads in MiXCR, keeping a single row per CDR3 protein. The table has about 84,000 distinct CDR3 sequences, 11% seen once. Sequencing was performed on whole blood, taken in connection with sensitization to the hapten diphenylcyclopropenone (DPC). The receptors were gathered from a woman aged 45-60 years with alopecia areata. Some clones in this sample may be carry-over from other donors' samples. Both conserved end residues are part of each CDR3. The order of the fields is clone size, V gene, D gene, J gene, CDR3 protein, CDR3 DNA. The D gene is left open where the match is weak. Part of the rows lack a size; the others show once, few, many or a class for expanded clones.

clone_size: few
v_call: TRBV7-2
d_call: TRBD2
j_call: TRBJ2-5
cdr3_aa: CASSLVRLAGGQGETQYF
cdr3_nt: TGTGCCAGCAGCTTAGTCCGGCTAGCGGGAGGGCAAGGAGAGACCCAGTACTTC

clone_size: many
v_call: TRBV5-1
d_call: TRBD1
j_call: TRBJ2-1
cdr3_aa: CASSWGGQGANEQFF
cdr3_nt: TGCGCCAGCAGCTGGGGTGGACAGGGAGCTAATGAGCAGTTCTTC

clone_size: .
v_call: TRBV7-9
d_call: .
j_call: TRBJ2-7
cdr3_aa: CASSSWGAGDSYEQYF
cdr3_nt: TGTGCCAGCAGCTCCTGGGGGGCAGGGGATTCCTACGAGCAGTACTTC

clone_size: many
v_call: TRBV13
d_call: .
j_call: TRBJ2-7
cdr3_aa: CASSLNGVSDF
cdr3_nt: TGTGCCAGCAGCTTAAACGGGGTGTCGGACTTC

clone_size: .
v_call: TRBV3-1
d_call: .
j_call: TRBJ2-3
cdr3_aa: CASSQWLADTDTQYF
cdr3_nt: TGTGCCAGCAGCCAGTGGCTAGCAGACACAGATACGCAGTATTTT

clone_size: many
v_call: TRBV7-6
d_call: .
j_call: TRBJ2-5
cdr3_aa: CASSLLGETQYF
cdr3_nt: TGTGCCAGCAGCTTACTTGGGGAGACCCAGTACTTC

clone_size: many
v_call: TRBV20-1
d_call: TRBD1
j_call: TRBJ1-1
cdr3_aa: CSARGQGAAKNTEAFF
cdr3_nt: TGCAGTGCTAGAGGACAGGGGGCGGCCAAGAACACTGAAGCTTTCTTT

clone_size: few
v_call: TRBV3-1
d_call: TRBD2
j_call: TRBJ2-1
cdr3_aa: CASSPGLGYNEQFF
cdr3_nt: TGTGCCAGCAGCCCGGGACTAGGGTACAATGAGCAGTTCTTC

clone_size: .
v_call: TRBV18
d_call: TRBD2
j_call: TRBJ2-7
cdr3_aa: CASSPPLAGAYEQYF
cdr3_nt: TGTGCCAGCTCACCACCGCTAGCGGGGGCCTACGAGCAGTACTTC

clone_size: many
v_call: TRBV7-2
d_call: TRBD2
j_call: TRBJ2-5
cdr3_aa: CASKLAGGRGTQYF
cdr3_nt: TGTGCCAGTAAACTAGCGGGAGGGCGCGGGACCCAGTACTTC

clone_size: few
v_call: TRBV7-2
d_call: TRBD2
j_call: TRBJ2-1
cdr3_aa: CASSLVAGEGYEQFF
cdr3_nt: TGTGCCAGCAGCTTAGTAGCGGGAGAAGGGTATGAGCAGTTCTTC

clone_size: many
v_call: TRBV5-1
d_call: .
j_call: TRBJ1-4
cdr3_aa: CASSSGRTNEKLFF
cdr3_nt: TGCGCCAGCAGCTCGGGACGGACTAATGAAAAACTGTTTTTT

clone_size: many
v_call: TRBV28
d_call: .
j_call: TRBJ1-5
cdr3_aa: CASSFSSNQPQHF
cdr3_nt: TGTGCCAGCAGTTTCTCTAGCAATCAGCCCCAGCATTTT

clone_size: many
v_call: TRBV3-1
d_call: TRBD2
j_call: TRBJ2-7
cdr3_aa: CASSHSGTNSYEQYF
cdr3_nt: TGTGCCAGCAGCCATAGCGGGACTAACTCCTACGAGCAGTACTTC

clone_size: .
v_call: TRBV6-5
d_call: TRBD1
j_call: TRBJ2-5
cdr3_aa: CASSPSVLTGRSQETQYF
cdr3_nt: TGTGCCAGCAGCCCTAGTGTATTGACAGGGCGCTCCCAAGAGACCCAGTACTTC

clone_size: many
v_call: TRBV6-2/TRBV6-3
d_call: TRBD2
j_call: TRBJ2-5
cdr3_aa: CASSPSGLRRETQYF
cdr3_nt: TGTGCCAGCTCCCCTAGCGGCCTCAGGAGAGAGACCCAGTACTTC

clone_size: few
v_call: TRBV7-9
d_call: .
j_call: TRBJ2-1
cdr3_aa: CASSLRSAYSYNEQFF
cdr3_nt: TGTGCCAGCAGCTTACGCAGCGCTTACTCCTACAATGAGCAGTTCTTC

clone_size: many
v_call: TRBV7-2
d_call: .
j_call: TRBJ2-5
cdr3_aa: CASSWGKRKTQYF
cdr3_nt: TGTGCCAGCAGCTGGGGGAAGAGGAAGACCCAGTACTTC

clone_size: .
v_call: TRBV7-9
d_call: .
j_call: TRBJ2-5
cdr3_aa: CASSLASHQETQYF
cdr3_nt: TGTGCCAGCAGCTTAGCTAGCCACCAAGAGACCCAGTACTTC

clone_size: .
v_call: TRBV7-9
d_call: .
j_call: TRBJ2-7
cdr3_aa: CASSPPRRGALAGHEQYF
cdr3_nt: TGTGCCAGCAGCCCTCCCCGCCGGGGAGCGCTTGCCGGCCACGAGCAGTACTTC

clone_size: many
v_call: TRBV9
d_call: TRBD2
j_call: TRBJ2-3
cdr3_aa: CASSVVGRGDTDTQYF
cdr3_nt: TGTGCCAGCAGCGTAGTGGGGAGGGGTGACACAGATACGCAGTATTTT

clone_size: few
v_call: TRBV10-3
d_call: .
j_call: TRBJ2-1
cdr3_aa: CAISESPEGNEQFF
cdr3_nt: TGTGCCATCAGTGAGTCGCCAGAGGGCAATGAGCAGTTCTTC

clone_size: many
v_call: TRBV7-3
d_call: TRBD2
j_call: TRBJ2-3
cdr3_aa: CASTGGGSTDTQYF
cdr3_nt: TGTGCCAGCACCGGCGGGGGGAGCACAGATACGCAGTATTTT

clone_size: .
v_call: TRBV27
d_call: .
j_call: TRBJ2-7
cdr3_aa: CASSRGGGPSYEQYF
cdr3_nt: TGTGCCAGCAGCAGAGGTGGTGGGCCGTCCTACGAGCAGTACTTC

clone_size: many
v_call: TRBV5-1
d_call: .
j_call: TRBJ2-1
cdr3_aa: CASSPSEGWSYNEQFF
cdr3_nt: TGCGCCAGCAGTCCGAGCGAGGGCTGGTCCTACAATGAGCAGTTCTTC

clone_size: few
v_call: TRBV28
d_call: .
j_call: TRBJ1-1
cdr3_aa: CASSLQQGREAFF
cdr3_nt: TGTGCCAGCAGTTTACAACAGGGTCGGGAGGCTTTCTTT

clone_size: .
v_call: TRBV30
d_call: .
j_call: TRBJ1-1
cdr3_aa: CAWSVLGILLNTEAFF
cdr3_nt: TGTGCCTGGAGTGTACTGGGCATCCTCCTCAACACTGAAGCTTTCTTT

clone_size: many
v_call: TRBV29-1
d_call: .
j_call: TRBJ2-7
cdr3_aa: CSVLVTYEQYF
cdr3_nt: TGCAGCGTCCTGGTTACCTACGAGCAGTACTTC

clone_size: .
v_call: TRBV19
d_call: .
j_call: TRBJ2-3
cdr3_aa: CASKVGATDTQYF
cdr3_nt: TGTGCCAGTAAGGTGGGAGCCACAGATACGCAGTATTTT

clone_size: many
v_call: TRBV20-1
d_call: .
j_call: TRBJ2-1
cdr3_aa: CSAEPLVDSYNEQFF
cdr3_nt: TGCAGTGCTGAACCCCTGGTGGACTCCTACAATGAGCAGTTCTTC

clone_size: many
v_call: TRBV7-9
d_call: TRBD1
j_call: TRBJ1-5
cdr3_aa: CASSLRGPNQPQHF
cdr3_nt: TGTGCCAGCAGCTTAAGGGGGCCCAATCAGCCCCAGCATTTT

clone_size: few
v_call: TRBV19
d_call: TRBD2
j_call: TRBJ2-1
cdr3_aa: CASSSRTSGTNEQFF
cdr3_nt: TGTGCCAGTAGTAGCCGGACTAGCGGGACGAATGAGCAGTTCTTC

clone_size: many
v_call: TRBV7-6
d_call: TRBD2
j_call: TRBJ2-1
cdr3_aa: CASSSRTSGASGSSYNEQFF
cdr3_nt: TGTGCCAGCAGCAGTAGGACTAGCGGGGCAAGTGGAAGCTCCTACAATGAGCAGTTCTTC

clone_size: many
v_call: TRBV23-1
d_call: .
j_call: TRBJ2-7
cdr3_aa: CASSHDRDTSYEQYF
cdr3_nt: TGCGCCAGCAGTCATGACCGGGACACCTCCTACGAGCAGTACTTC

clone_size: many
v_call: TRBV9
d_call: TRBD1
j_call: TRBJ1-3
cdr3_aa: CASSPSPGQGFGNTIYF
cdr3_nt: TGTGCCAGCAGCCCCTCCCCGGGACAGGGGTTTGGAAACACCATATATTTT

clone_size: few
v_call: TRBV20-1
d_call: .
j_call: TRBJ2-3
cdr3_aa: CSARSSRGRTDTQYF
cdr3_nt: TGCAGTGCTAGATCCTCCCGGGGCCGCACAGATACGCAGTATTTT

clone_size: .
v_call: TRBV28
d_call: .
j_call: TRBJ2-1
cdr3_aa: CASSPPGGPGYNEQFF
cdr3_nt: TGTGCCAGCAGTCCCCCCGGGGGGCCGGGTTACAATGAGCAGTTCTTC

clone_size: many
v_call: TRBV30
d_call: .
j_call: TRBJ2-7
cdr3_aa: CAWSSGHRTYEQYF
cdr3_nt: TGTGCCTGGAGCTCGGGACACAGAACCTACGAGCAGTACTTC

clone_size: .
v_call: TRBV5-1
d_call: .
j_call: TRBJ2-7
cdr3_aa: CASSTGLAYEQYF
cdr3_nt: TGCGCCAGCAGCACGGGACTTGCCTACGAGCAGTACTTC

clone_size: .
v_call: TRBV29-1
d_call: .
j_call: TRBJ1-4
cdr3_aa: CSAAFNPGKLFF
cdr3_nt: TGCAGCGCCGCCTTCAACCCCGGAAAACTGTTTTTT

clone_size: few
v_call: TRBV28
d_call: .
j_call: TRBJ2-2
cdr3_aa: CASSLLAGELFF
cdr3_nt: TGTGCCAGCAGTTTGCTAGCCGGGGAGCTGTTTTTT

clone_size: many
v_call: TRBV11-1
d_call: TRBD1
j_call: TRBJ2-5
cdr3_aa: CASIGQGTLGTQYF
cdr3_nt: TGTGCCAGCATCGGACAGGGCACATTGGGTACCCAGTACTTC

clone_size: many
v_call: TRBV28
d_call: .
j_call: TRBJ1-5
cdr3_aa: CASSLASGRVNQPQHF
cdr3_nt: TGTGCCAGCAGTTTAGCGTCAGGCAGGGTCAATCAGCCCCAGCATTTT

clone_size: few
v_call: TRBV14
d_call: .
j_call: TRBJ2-1
cdr3_aa: CASSQEDAVWTNRVQQFF
cdr3_nt: TGTGCCAGCAGCCAAGAAGACGCCGTATGGACAAATCGGGTCCAGCAGTTCTTC

clone_size: many
v_call: TRBV12-3/TRBV12-4
d_call: .
j_call: TRBJ1-1
cdr3_aa: CASSPSGTEAFF
cdr3_nt: TGTGCCAGCAGCCCATCAGGGACTGAAGCTTTCTTT

clone_size: many
v_call: TRBV6-6
d_call: TRBD2
j_call: TRBJ2-7
cdr3_aa: CASSPSGLAGGEQYF
cdr3_nt: TGTGCCAGCAGTCCGTCGGGACTAGCGGGAGGAGAGCAGTACTTC

clone_size: many
v_call: TRBV6-2/TRBV6-3
d_call: .
j_call: TRBJ2-6
cdr3_aa: CASSYGRLSGANVLTF
cdr3_nt: TGTGCCAGCAGTTACGGCCGCCTCTCTGGGGCCAACGTCCTGACTTTC